The 7 T cell receptor beta chains presented below share a single source sample, sequenced in a study of blood T cell repertoires in COVID-19. Assay: immunoSEQ multiplex PCR; the TCRdb copy retains only in-frame clones and omits some. The sample lists about 140,000 clones; approximately 90% were seen once. The sequencing input was peripheral blood. These receptors were obtained from a woman of 80 years or more with acute or convalescent COVID-19.

V is TRBV4-1 and J is TRBJ1-2; tentative D call: TRBD1 (5 bases). The CDR3 spans 19 residues. Trimming shortened V by 1 base and J by 5 bases, and 26 bases separated the two germline ends. The V gene's germline CDR1 is MGHRA and CDR2 YSYEKL. In DNA form, the CDR3 reads TGCGCCAGCAGCCAAGGTCTAAGCGTGCAGGGAAACTATTTTTATGGCTACACCTTC. This gives the protein CASSQGLSVQGNYFYGYTF.

The rearrangement links TRBV5-1 to TRBJ2-5, with 7 bases matching TRBD1. The CDR3 spans 13 residues. Germline V gene lookup returns CDR1 SGHRS and CDR2 YFSETQ. Trimming removed 4 bases from V and 5 bases from J; junction bases left unmatched: 5. Written as DNA, the CDR3 is TGCGCCAGCAGCAAGGGACAGTTGGAGACCCAGTACTTC. Its translation is CASSKGQLETQYF.

The sample holds one count of this clone. The chain recombines TRBV19 with TRBJ1-5, with a weak D call TRBD1 (5 bases). Germline loops: CDR1 LNHDA, CDR2 SQIVND (reference sequence). Trimming removed 5 bases from V and 0 bases from J, with 14 bases in between. The CDR3 has 16 amino acids. The CDR3 region has the DNA TGTGCCAGTAGTGGGATCCTCACAGGTAGCAATCAGCCCCAGCATTTT. Translated, it gives CASSGILTGSNQPQHF.

The CDR3 sequence is CASSVQGAPGNTIYF. CDR3 DNA sequence: TGTGCCAGCAGCGTACAGGGGGCCCCTGGAAACACCATATATTTT. The chain recombines TRBV7-3 with TRBJ1-3, with 9 positions matching TRBD1. The germline V gene encodes CDR1 SGHTA and CDR2 FQGTGA. CDR3 size: 15 residues. Losses at the gene ends were 5 bases for V and 2 bases for J; bases not matched to a gene: 4. Using reference TRBV7-3 and TRBJ1-3 for the parts outside the CDR3, the full variable domain is GAGVSQTPSNKVTEKGKYVELRCDPISGHTALYWYRQSLGQGPEFLIYFQGTGAADDSGLPNDRFFAVRPEGSVSTLKIQRTERGDSAVYLCASSVQGAPGNTIYFGEGSWLTVV.

The chain links TRBV7-9 to TRBJ1-2, with D perhaps TRBD1 (6 bases). V was clipped by 2 bases and J by 7 bases, with 17 bases between them. The CDR3 covers 15 residues. The V gene's germline CDR1 is SEHNR and CDR2 FQNEAQ (reference sequence). For the CDR3, the DNA is TGTGCCAGCAGCTTACCAATCAGGGGTAGGGGTGGCTACACCTTC. Translating it yields CASSLPIRGRGGYTF.

The sample holds a few counts of this clone. V is TRBV7-2 and J is TRBJ2-7, with TRBD1 matching over 8 bases. CDR3 size: 14 residues. The V segment lost 5 bases and the J segment 4 bases; nucleotides outside the gene matches: 7. The germline gives CDR1 SGHTA, CDR2 FQGNSA. In DNA, the CDR3 is TGTGCCAGCAGCATGACCGGGACAGGATACGAGCAGTACTTC. It yields the protein CASSMTGTGYEQYF.

The rearrangement links TRBV7-2 to TRBJ1-5; no reliable D call. CDR1 is SGHTA, CDR2 FQGNSA, per germline. V lost 1 base and J 5 bases, leaving 6 bases between the germline ends. The CDR3 runs to 13 residues. Here the CDR3 DNA reads TGTGCCAGCAGCTTAGAAGGAGATCAGCCCCAGCATTTT. This encodes CASSLEGDQPQHF. Supplemented by reference TRBV7-2 and TRBJ1-5, the full variable domain reads GAGVSQSPSNKVTEKGKDVELRCDPISGHTALYWYRQSLGQGLEFLIYFQGNSAPDKSGLPSDRFSAERTGGSVSTLTIQRTQQEDSAVYLCASSLEGDQPQHFGDGTRLSIL.